A single T cell receptor beta chain is shown here with its context. What it recognizes is unknown. The record originates from a study of post-analysis software for immune sequencing data. Study context: There were relapsing-remitting, secondary progressive and progressive-relapsing multiple sclerosis among the disease courses included. Study conclusions and caveats: By F measure, samples from a shared preparation batch strongly co-clustered. People with multiple sclerosis had a significantly lower normalized Chao1 diversity than controls did.

The TCR beta cDNA libraries carried unique molecular identifiers. Researchers reported a few hundred thousand cDNA molecules coming from around 1 to 9.1 million T cells. One entry per CDR3 protein, called by TCRdb with MiXCR from the PCR reads. Among roughly 800,000 distinct CDR3 sequences listed, 46% were seen once. Sequenced material: blood. This receptor was identified in a girl aged 5-17 years with multiple sclerosis.

For the CDR3, the DNA is TGCAGTGCTAGAGATCACAGTAATGAAAAACTGTTTTTT. It specifies CSARDHSNEKLFF. This chain joins TRBV20-1 and TRBJ1-4; D remains ambiguous. V lost 0 bases to trimming and J lost 4 bases, with 6 bases between them. The CDR3 is 13 amino acids. Germline CDR1 and CDR2: DFQATT and SNEGSKA (reference sequence).